This T cell receptor beta chain was documented in a study of blood T cell repertoires in COVID-19. Study as a whole: The origin of the acute and convalescent COVID-19 samples was the United States, Italy and Spain.

The V gene lost 5 bases and the J gene lost 1 base, with 18 bases spanning the gap. The CDR3 has 17 residues. From germline, CDR1 is SGHTA and CDR2 FQGNSA. Assay: immunoSEQ multiplex PCR; the TCRdb copy retains only in-frame clones and omits some. The sample shows 130,000 to 150,000 clones, around 80% of them seen only once. V and J are TRBV7-2 and TRBJ2-1, with D perhaps TRBD1 (5 bases). This receptor was identified in a woman aged 80 or over in a cohort sampled during active or convalescent COVID-19. Sequenced: peripheral blood. The CDR3 here is CASSKTWGTGSYNEQFF. The CDR3 nucleotides are TGTGCCAGCAGCAAGACCTGGGGCACTGGTTCCTACAATGAGCAGTTCTTC.